This T cell receptor (beta chain) comes out of a study of control samples from healthy donors and cancer patients. TCRdb's table, derived via immunoSEQ multiplex PCR, lists solely in-frame clones and lacks some. The data hold about 190,000 clones, with 90% to 95% observed a single time. This CDR3 is built from 16 residues. Trimming stripped 0 bases from V and 2 bases from J, with 10 bases between. Germline V lookup: CDR1 MNHEY, CDR2 SMNVEV (reference sequence). This receptor was taken from a man aged 25 to 45 in good health. The rearrangement uses TRBV27 and TRBJ2-2; the D gene is possibly TRBD2 (6 bases). Sequenced material: blood. CDR3 nucleotides: TGTGCCAGCAGTTTATCAGGGAGGATTAACACCGGGGAGCTGTTTTTT. This encodes CASSLSGRINTGELFF.